This TCR beta chain was observed in a study of blood T cell repertoires in COVID-19. The assay was immunoSEQ multiplex PCR, and TCRdb's table has in-frame clones only and misses some. The sample lists about 240,000 clones; around 79% were seen once. The CDR3 totals 15 residues. Material: peripheral blood. The receptor was derived from an elderly woman with acute or convalescent COVID-19. The chain couples TRBV12-2 to TRBJ1-5. TRBV12-2 constitutes a pseudogene. The CDR3 DNA reads TGTGCAAGTCGCCCCACCGGGATTTCCGGTCAGCCCCAGCATTTT. Residues: CASRPTGISGQPQHF.